This T cell receptor (beta chain) was sequenced for a study of T cell repertoires in aging, cancer and after chemotherapy. Study information: Donor ages fell into six groups from 30 or younger up to 70 or older.

The germline V and J ends were trimmed by 4 bases and 6 bases, with 19 bases remaining between them. The CDR3 has 14 residues. The germline V gene has CDR1 DFQATT and CDR2 SNEGSKA (reference sequence). TRB rearrangements spanning V, D and J were amplified using mixed TRB-A/B primers. TCRdb independently ran MiXCR on the multiplex PCR reads; one entry per CDR3 protein. The sample includes about 9,600 distinct CDR3 sequences, under 30% of them seen just once. Peripheral blood genomic DNA, not sorted cells or RNA, was the template. The sequenced sample was blood. The chain is built from TRBV20-1 and TRBJ2-7; maybe TRBD1 (5 bases). The source of this sequence is a human donor in good health. CDR3 sequence reads: CSATGQGHHFEQYF. The CDR3 nucleotides read TGCAGTGCTACCGGGCAGGGCCACCATTTCGAGCAGTACTTC.